This T cell receptor beta chain was retrieved from a study of memory CD4+ T cells and cytomegalovirus serostatus. The repertoire was sequenced with immunoSEQ multiplex PCR; TCRdb's copy has only in-frame clones and lacks some. The data contain roughly 50,000 clones, more than 65% of them singletons. With 0 bases removed from V and 4 bases from J, the gap between germline ends came to 13 bases. The CDR3 has 16 amino acids. Germline V lookup: CDR1 MNHNS, CDR2 SASEGT. Single viable CD3+CD4+CD8-CD45RO+ cells were sorted as the memory CD4+ T cells. The sample taken for sequencing was memory CD4+ T cells from blood. The clonotype originates from an adult in good health and CMV-seronegative. Some clones in this sample may be carry-over from other donors' samples. The V and J genes are TRBV6-1 and TRBJ1-5; D is unclear. CDR3 loop: CASSEAPRVGNQPQHF. As DNA, the CDR3 is TGTGCCAGCAGTGAAGCGCCTCGGGTTGGAAATCAGCCCCAGCATTTT.